The rows below give T cell receptor beta chains drawn from one sample of a study of breast tumors, draining lymph nodes, adjacent tissues. A single record per CDR3 protein comes from TCRdb applying MiXCR to the multiplex PCR reads. The data contain some 150,000 distinct CDR3 sequences, under 25% of them singletons. The specimen was axillary lymph node tissue. Receptor source: a female donor with breast cancer. Some clones in this sample may be carry-over from other donors' samples. The CDR3 runs from the conserved cysteine through the conserved F or W. Each record gives: J gene, clone size, D gene, V gene, CDR3 protein, CDR3 DNA. The D gene is left open where the match is weak. Only part of the rows carry a size: once, few, many, or a class if the clone is expanded.

TRBJ2-1 | many | TRBD2 | TRBV20-1 | CSARDPGLATNEQFF | TGCAGTGCTAGAGATCCCGGACTAGCGACCAATGAGCAGTTCTTC
TRBJ2-7 | - | TRBD2 | TRBV5-1 | CASSRWTSGSYEQYF | TGCGCCAGCAGCCGGTGGACTAGCGGGAGTTACGAGCAGTACTTC
TRBJ2-7 | many | - | TRBV5-6 | CASSVPRTGASSYEQYF | TGTGCCAGCAGCGTCCCGCGGACTGGCGCCTCCTCCTACGAGCAGTACTTC
TRBJ2-3 | many | TRBD1 | TRBV6-1 | CASSGRGQITDTQYF | TGTGCCAGCAGTGGACGGGGACAGATCACAGATACGCAGTATTTT
TRBJ2-5 | - | TRBD1 | TRBV6-2/TRBV6-3 | CASSGTVTQETQYF | TGTGCCAGCAGTGGGACAGTTACTCAAGAGACCCAGTACTTC
TRBJ2-7 | - | TRBD1 | TRBV7-9 | CASSLAQGGPYEQYF | TGTGCCAGCAGCTTAGCACAGGGGGGACCCTACGAGCAGTACTTC
TRBJ2-7 | many | - | TRBV11-1 | CASSLATAYEQYF | TGTGCCAGCAGCTTAGCCACAGCCTACGAGCAGTACTTC
TRBJ2-1 | many | - | TRBV5-1 | CASRGRHEQFF | TGCGCCAGCAGAGGTCGCCATGAGCAGTTCTTC
TRBJ2-5 | many | TRBD2 | TRBV25-1 | CASSGIRAGEDETQYF | TGTGCCAGCAGCGGAATACGGGCGGGAGAGGATGAGACCCAGTACTTC
TRBJ1-6 | many | - | TRBV27 | CASRTVNSPLHF | TGTGCCAGCAGAACCGTTAATTCACCCCTCCACTTT
TRBJ2-3 | - | - | TRBV6-1 | CASRLLGTGGYPGTDTQYF | TGTGCCAGCAGACTGCTCGGGACTGGCGGGTATCCTGGCACAGATACGCAGTATTTT
TRBJ2-5 | many | - | TRBV24-1 | CATSGQLQETQYF | TGTGCCACCAGTGGCCAGCTACAAGAGACCCAGTACTTC
TRBJ2-5 | many | TRBD2 | TRBV20-1 | CSATPPTSGRGIETQYF | TGCAGTGCTACCCCACCGACTAGCGGGAGGGGGATAGAGACCCAGTACTTC
TRBJ2-7 | many | - | TRBV7-8 | CASSPDGYEQYF | TGTGCCAGCAGCCCAGACGGCTACGAGCAGTACTTC
TRBJ1-2 | many | TRBD1 | TRBV20-1 | CSAGDRSYGYTF | TGCAGTGCTGGGGACAGGTCCTATGGCTACACCTTC
TRBJ2-7 | many | TRBD1 | TRBV28 | CASTRTGLSEQYF | TGTGCCAGCACCAGGACAGGGCTTTCCGAGCAGTACTTC
TRBJ1-5 | many | - | TRBV27 | CASSLSRDSNQPQHF | TGTGCCAGCAGTTTATCCAGGGATAGCAATCAGCCCCAGCATTTT
TRBJ2-7 | many | TRBD2 | TRBV5-6 | CASSLKGLAGRQYF | TGTGCCAGCAGCTTAAAGGGACTAGCGGGCCGACAGTACTTC
TRBJ2-1 | many | TRBD1 | TRBV29-1 | CSTRTGAYEQFF | TGCAGCACCAGGACAGGGGCCTATGAGCAGTTCTTC
TRBJ2-7 | many | TRBD2 | TRBV7-3 | CASSLIRGTSGLLEAYEQYF | TGTGCCAGCAGCTTAATACGGGGGACTAGCGGGCTCTTGGAGGCCTACGAGCAGTACTTC
TRBJ2-7 | many | TRBD2 | TRBV5-1 | CASTSGTSGTYEQYF | TGCGCCAGCACGTCCGGGACTAGCGGCACCTACGAGCAGTACTTC
TRBJ2-3 | many | - | TRBV6-6 | CASSYLYTDTQYF | TGTGCCAGCAGTTACCTCTACACAGATACGCAGTATTTT
TRBJ1-2 | many | - | TRBV5-6 | CASSLADSGGYTF | TGTGCCAGCAGCTTGGCTGATTCGGGCGGCTACACCTTC
TRBJ2-7 | - | TRBD1 | TRBV7-3 | CASSRGTGKSSEQYF | TGTGCCAGCAGCCGGGGGACAGGGAAGTCGTCAGAGCAGTACTTC
TRBJ1-2 | many | TRBD1 | TRBV6-2/TRBV6-3 | CASRMTGGGYTF | TGTGCCAGCAGAATGACAGGGGGCGGCTACACCTTC
TRBJ2-1 | many | - | TRBV5-1 | CASSPGSWPVPPYNEQFF | TGCGCCAGCAGCCCTGGTTCTTGGCCCGTCCCGCCCTACAATGAGCAGTTCTTC
TRBJ2-7 | many | - | TRBV20-1 | CSASSSEAYEQYF | TGCAGTGCTAGTTCTAGCGAGGCCTACGAGCAGTACTTC
TRBJ1-3 | - | TRBD1 | TRBV30 | CAWGTGLDSGNTIYF | TGTGCCTGGGGGACAGGGTTGGACTCTGGAAACACCATATATTTT
TRBJ2-5 | few | - | TRBV5-4 | CASSRQTGIQETQYF | TGTGCCAGCAGCAGACAGACAGGTATCCAAGAGACCCAGTACTTC
TRBJ2-7 | - | TRBD2 | TRBV20-1 | CSAGAGEYEQYF | TGCAGTGCTGGCGCGGGGGAATACGAGCAGTACTTC
TRBJ1-3 | many | - | TRBV12-3/TRBV12-4 | CASSPLQGIPGNTIYF | TGTGCCAGCAGTCCTCTACAGGGAATTCCCGGAAACACCATATATTTT
TRBJ1-2 | many | - | TRBV5-8 | CASSLMGAFGYTF | TGTGCCAGCAGCTTGATGGGGGCGTTTGGCTACACCTTC
TRBJ2-7 | many | - | TRBV6-2/TRBV6-3 | CASSSIYDSYNNEQYF | TGTGCCAGCAGTTCTATATATGACTCTTACAATAACGAGCAGTACTTC
TRBJ2-2 | - | TRBD1 | TRBV19 | CASSMGRGQDTGELFF | TGTGCCAGTAGTATGGGCAGGGGGCAAGACACCGGGGAGCTGTTTTTT
TRBJ1-2 | many | - | TRBV6-2/TRBV6-3 | CASSLGPKDGYTF | TGTGCCAGCAGCCTGGGACCTAAGGATGGCTACACCTTC
TRBJ2-2 | - | TRBD2 | TRBV3-1 | CASSQVTAGGAGELFF | TGTGCCAGCAGCCAAGTGACAGCGGGAGGGGCCGGGGAGCTGTTTTTT
TRBJ2-4 | - | - | TRBV13 | CASSYRTGGIQYF | TGTGCCAGCAGCTACCGGACTGGGGGCATTCAGTACTTC
TRBJ1-3 | many | - | TRBV7-8 | CASSPDTLLSGNTIYF | TGTGCCAGCAGCCCGGATACACTCCTCTCTGGAAACACCATATATTTT
TRBJ1-2 | many | TRBD1 | TRBV7-2 | CASSRSTGPYGYTF | TGTGCCAGCAGCCGCTCGACAGGGCCATATGGCTACACCTTC
TRBJ2-2 | many | - | TRBV7-2 | CASSPPTAGTGELFF | TGTGCCAGCAGCCCACCGACGGCGGGGACCGGGGAGCTGTTTTTT
TRBJ2-7 | - | - | TRBV28 | CASSLPSIYEQYF | TGTGCCAGCAGTTTGCCTAGCATCTACGAGCAGTACTTC
TRBJ2-5 | many | TRBD1 | TRBV5-1 | CASSPTGGVETQYF | TGCGCCAGCAGCCCGACAGGGGGTGTAGAGACCCAGTACTTC
TRBJ2-3 | many | TRBD2 | TRBV15 | CATSRDTASGTSADTQYF | TGTGCCACCAGCAGAGATACGGCTAGCGGGACTTCCGCAGATACGCAGTATTTT
TRBJ2-7 | many | TRBD2 | TRBV7-2 | CASSLGLAGDYEQYF | TGTGCCAGCAGCTTAGGCCTAGCGGGGGATTACGAGCAGTACTTC
TRBJ2-1 | few | - | TRBV28 | CAGSLTGSNEQFF | TGTGCCGGCAGTTTGACAGGTTCGAATGAGCAGTTCTTC
TRBJ2-4 | - | - | TRBV9 | CASSAGGAKNIQYF | TGTGCCAGCAGCGCCGGGGGAGCCAAAAACATTCAGTACTTC
TRBJ2-2 | - | - | TRBV15 | CATGRGYSTGELFF | TGTGCCACCGGACGGGGGTATAGCACCGGGGAGCTGTTTTTT
TRBJ2-5 | many | TRBD1 | TRBV12-5 | CASGLWGQHQETQYF | TGTGCTAGTGGTTTGTGGGGACAGCACCAAGAGACCCAGTACTTC
TRBJ2-2 | many | TRBD1 | TRBV25-1 | CASSEYPTGNFGELFF | TGTGCCAGCAGTGAATACCCGACAGGGAACTTCGGGGAGCTGTTTTTT